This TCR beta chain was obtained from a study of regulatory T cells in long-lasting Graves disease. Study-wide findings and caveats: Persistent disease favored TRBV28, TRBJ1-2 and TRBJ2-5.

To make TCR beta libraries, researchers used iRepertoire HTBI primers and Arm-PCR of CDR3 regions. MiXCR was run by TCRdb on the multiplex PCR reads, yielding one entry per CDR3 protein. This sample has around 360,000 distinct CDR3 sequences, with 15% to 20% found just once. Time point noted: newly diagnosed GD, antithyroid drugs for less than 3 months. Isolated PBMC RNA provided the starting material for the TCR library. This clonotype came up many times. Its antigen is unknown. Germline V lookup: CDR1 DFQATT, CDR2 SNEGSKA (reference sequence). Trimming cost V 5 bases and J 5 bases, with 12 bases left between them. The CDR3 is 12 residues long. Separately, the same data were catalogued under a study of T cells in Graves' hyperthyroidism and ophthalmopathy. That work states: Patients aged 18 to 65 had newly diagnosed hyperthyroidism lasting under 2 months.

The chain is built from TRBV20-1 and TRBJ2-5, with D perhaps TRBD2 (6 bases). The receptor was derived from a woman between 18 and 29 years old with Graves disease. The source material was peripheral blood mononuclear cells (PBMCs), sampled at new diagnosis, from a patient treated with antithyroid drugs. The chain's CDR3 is CSALTSLETQYF. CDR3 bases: TGCAGTGCTCTAACTAGCCTGGAGACCCAGTACTTC.